This T cell receptor beta chain was documented in a study of blood T cell repertoires in COVID-19. TCRdb's table, derived via immunoSEQ multiplex PCR, lists solely in-frame clones and lacks some. The sample includes approximately 300,000 clones, about 92% of them seen just once. Trimming shortened V by 4 bases and J by 0 bases, and 7 bases separated the two germline ends. Germline assignment: CDR1 LNHNV and CDR2 YYDKDF (reference sequence). The CDR3 spans 14 residues. Sequencing input: PBMCs or T cells enriched from blood (not recorded which). The rearrangement joins TRBV15 to TRBJ1-5; a weak D match, TRBD1 (6 bases). This sequence originates from a man aged 55 to 70 who had recovered from COVID-19. CDR3 sequence: CATSTDSSNQPQHF. The CDR3 DNA is TGTGCCACCAGCACGGACAGTAGCAATCAGCCCCAGCATTTT. The whole variable domain, remainder taken from reference TRBV15 and TRBJ1-5, is DAMVIQNPRYQVTQFGKPVTLSCSQTLNHNVMYWYQQKSSQAPKLLFHYYDKDFNNEADTPDNFQSRRPNTSFCFLDIRSPGLGDTAMYLCATSTDSSNQPQHFGDGTRLSIL.